A single sample gave rise to the 3 T cell receptor beta chains below, sequenced in a study of T-cell memory formation after mild COVID-19. MiXCR, applied by TCRdb to the 5' RACE reads, yields one record per CDR3 protein. This sample has 350,000 to 450,000 distinct CDR3 sequences; 15% to 20% occur once, and the top ten carry 7.5% to 10%. The specimen sequenced was PBMCs or a T cell subset sorted from them (not recorded which). The receptors derive from an adult woman who had mild COVID-19 (a few samples of this study predate the infection). Cell type and time point are not known.

V is TRBV18 and J is TRBJ2-7; D call uncertain. The CDR3 sequence is 13 residues long. Germline V lookup: CDR1 KGHSH, CDR2 LQKENI. V lost 3 bases to trimming and J lost 3 bases, with 9 bases between them. The CDR3 loop reads CASSPKVGYEQYF. DNA for the CDR3: TGTGCCAGCTCACCTAAGGTGGGCTACGAGCAGTACTTC.

The chain couples TRBV11-3 to TRBJ2-7; D possibly corresponds to TRBD1 (5 bases). Trimming stripped 2 bases from V and 3 bases from J, with 14 bases between. CDR3 length: 15 residues. From germline, CDR1 is SGHNT and CDR2 YENEEA. The CDR3 loop is CASSLLRGGVYEQYF. CDR3 nucleotide sequence: TGTGCCAGCAGCTTACTTAGGGGTGGCGTCTACGAGCAGTACTTC. Using reference TRBV11-3 and TRBJ2-7 for the parts outside the CDR3, the full variable domain is EAGVVQSPRYKIIEKKQPVAFWCNPISGHNTLYWYLQNLGQGPELLIRYENEEAVDDSQLPKDRFSAERLKGVDSTLKIQPAELGDSAVYLCASSLLRGGVYEQYFGPGTRLTVT.

This chain uses TRBV13 with TRBJ2-2, with no clear D. The germline gives CDR1 PRHDT, CDR2 FYEKMQ (reference sequence). The CDR3 is 9 residues long. The CDR3 loop reads CAATGELFF. For the CDR3, the DNA is TGTGCAGCCACCGGGGAGCTGTTTTTT.